The rows below give T cell receptor beta chains drawn from one sample of a study of CD8 T cells in ankylosing spondylitis. TCRdb recomputed calls from the 5' RACE reads with MiXCR, one row per CDR3 protein. The sample carries 200,000 to 250,000 distinct CDR3 sequences, roughly 24% recorded once. The specimen was blood, either unsorted or a sorted T cell fraction (not recorded which). The receptors were gathered from a male donor with ankylosing spondylitis or in good health (not recorded which). Both conserved end residues are part of each CDR3. Fields, in order: V gene, clone size, J gene, D gene, CDR3 DNA, CDR3 protein. The D gene is left open where the match is weak. Expanded clones get a size class; other rows say once, few or many, or leave the size out.

TRBV29-1	-	TRBJ2-5	-	TGCAGCGTGACGGGACGATCGGGGGAGACCCAGTACTTC	CSVTGRSGETQYF
TRBV9	many	TRBJ2-1	TRBD2	TGTGCCAGCAGCCCCCGACCGGGACTAGTCAGCAATGAGCAGTTCTTC	CASSPRPGLVSNEQFF
TRBV12-3/TRBV12-4	once	TRBJ2-1	TRBD2	TGTGCCAGCAGTTTTCTAGCGGGAGGTTTGAATGAGCAGTTCTTC	CASSFLAGGLNEQFF
TRBV27	-	TRBJ2-7	-	TGTGCCAGCAGAGGGGGCGGGAGCTCCTACGAGCAGTACTTC	CASRGGGSSYEQYF
TRBV29-1	-	TRBJ2-1	TRBD2	TGCAGCGTCTCCGGGACTAGCGTCTCTGAGCAGTTCTTC	CSVSGTSVSEQFF
TRBV18	-	TRBJ1-3	-	TGTGCCAGCTCACCACCTCTGGGGGATGGAAACACCATATATTTT	CASSPPLGDGNTIYF
TRBV20-1	many	TRBJ2-3	-	TGCAGTGCTAGTCAGGCGGAGCAGAGCACAGATACGCAGTATTTT	CSASQAEQSTDTQYF
TRBV20-1	many	TRBJ2-5	TRBD2	TGCAGTGCTAGGCTAGCGGGCACAGAGACCCAGTACTTC	CSARLAGTETQYF
TRBV20-1	few	TRBJ1-1	-	TGCAGTGCTAGACCGGCTGGGATCGTAGCTTTCTTT	CSARPAGIVAFF
TRBV29-1	many	TRBJ2-1	TRBD2	TGCAGCGTTTGGACTAGTACACTCTACAATGAGCAGTTCTTC	CSVWTSTLYNEQFF
TRBV5-1	many	TRBJ2-1	-	TGCGCCAGCAGCTCGACAGGCCAAACCTATCATACTAACAATGAGCAGTTCTTC	CASSSTGQTYHTNNEQFF
TRBV7-2	few	TRBJ2-7	-	TGTGCCAGCAGCTTAGCCAAGGTCGGAGCGGGCGAGCAGTACTTC	CASSLAKVGAGEQYF
TRBV7-8	many	TRBJ1-4	-	TGTGCCAGCAATTTGAGACCTAATGAAAAACTGTTTTTT	CASNLRPNEKLFF
TRBV5-5	few	TRBJ2-7	-	TGTGCCAGCAGCTTAACGGGACACCCAACGTACGAGCAGTACTTC	CASSLTGHPTYEQYF
TRBV7-2	many	TRBJ2-1	-	TGTGCCAGCAGCTTGAGGGGGGGCTCCGGCGATGAGCAGTTCTTC	CASSLRGGSGDEQFF
TRBV6-5	once	TRBJ2-7	-	TGTGCCAGCAGTTACGCACAGGGTGTTAGGGCCTACGAGCAGTACTTC	CASSYAQGVRAYEQYF
TRBV6-2/TRBV6-3	many	TRBJ2-1	-	TGTGCCAGCAGTTCCAACCCGCCCGAGGTTAGTAATGAGCAGTTCTTC	CASSSNPPEVSNEQFF
TRBV20-1	-	TRBJ2-5	-	TGCAGTGCTAGACATGGGGGGGAGACCCAGTACTTC	CSARHGGETQYF
TRBV11-2	many	TRBJ2-1	-	TGTGCCAGCAGCTTAGAAGCCAGGGGTGTTGGTGAGCAGTTCTTC	CASSLEARGVGEQFF
TRBV6-1	-	TRBJ1-6	TRBD1	TGTGCCAGCAGCATGGACAGGCCCTATAATTCACCCCTCCACTTT	CASSMDRPYNSPLHF
TRBV2	few	TRBJ2-7	TRBD2	TGTGCCAGCAGTGGTCTGGCTAGCGGGACCTACGAGCAGTACTTC	CASSGLASGTYEQYF
TRBV20-1	many	TRBJ1-4	-	TGCAGTGCTAGACAGACAGACAATGAAAAACTGTTTTTT	CSARQTDNEKLFF
TRBV2	few	TRBJ2-1	-	TGTGCCAGCAGTTCAACGGCTGTCGGGGGTGAGCAGTTCTTC	CASSSTAVGGEQFF
TRBV20-1	many	TRBJ2-1	TRBD2	TGCAGTGCTAGAGATCCAGCGGGAGTCAATGAGCAGTTCTTC	CSARDPAGVNEQFF
TRBV24-1	few	TRBJ2-5	TRBD2	TGTGCCACCAGTGATTTGGCTCCGGGAGGGAGAGAGACCCAGTACTTC	CATSDLAPGGRETQYF
TRBV29-1	-	TRBJ2-1	TRBD2	TGCAGCGTTGAATTTCAACCGGGACTAGCGGGAGTGCCCTACAATGAGCAGTTCTTC	CSVEFQPGLAGVPYNEQFF
TRBV7-2	many	TRBJ1-1	-	TGTGCCAGCAGCTTAGAAGGCACGAGGATGAACACTGAAGCTTTCTTT	CASSLEGTRMNTEAFF
TRBV5-1	-	TRBJ2-3	-	TGCGCCAGCAGCCAAGGACAGGGAGGGAATACGCAGTATTTT	CASSQGQGGNTQYF
TRBV20-1	-	TRBJ1-3	-	TGCAGTGCTGTAACAGGGATCTCTGGAAACACCATATATTTT	CSAVTGISGNTIYF
TRBV6-1	many	TRBJ1-2	-	TGTGTTACCCTCGGAATCGTTGACTATGGCTACACCTTC	CVTLGIVDYGYTF
TRBV7-2	few	TRBJ1-4	-	TGTGCCAGCAGCCTAGGGAGGGCCCTCACTAATGAAAAACTGTTTTTT	CASSLGRALTNEKLFF
TRBV6-1	few	TRBJ2-7	-	TGTGCCAGCAGTGAAAAGGAGGACGAGCAGTACTTC	CASSEKEDEQYF
TRBV20-1	many	TRBJ2-2	-	TGCAGTGCTAGAGCTAACCCAGGAGGGGGGAACACCGGGGAGCTGTTTTTT	CSARANPGGGNTGELFF
TRBV29-1	-	TRBJ2-1	TRBD1	TGCAGCGTTGGGGACAGGGCGAACAATGAGCAGTTCTTC	CSVGDRANNEQFF
TRBV29-1	-	TRBJ2-3	-	TGCAGCGTTGGAGTAGCGTCTAGCACAGATACGCAGTATTTT	CSVGVASSTDTQYF